The TCR beta chain described here comes from a study of blood T cell repertoires in COVID-19. Looking at the study overall: Sample material is recorded as cDNA or gDNA derived from T cells, B-cell-depleted T cells, or PBMCs.

The authors' processing: Nucleated cell counts were estimated from reference gene primer amplification. TCRdb's copy holds only in-frame clones and misses some; the assay was immunoSEQ multiplex PCR. V and J calls plus clone size are reproduced from that table; the DNA served to infer D and trimming. The table has some 300,000 clones, roughly nine tenths seen once; the top ten hold roughly a tenth. Living in roughly 25 US areas, the participants were between 18 and 89 years of age. Recovered participants had two consecutive negative NP/OP PCR tests, healthcare professional clearance, or symptom resolution. The CDR3 sequence is 16 residues long. The germline gives CDR1 SGHRS, CDR2 YFSETQ. V shed 3 bases and J shed 0 bases, with 13 bases lying between them.

Sequencing input: PBMCs or T cells enriched from blood (not recorded which). J is TRBJ2-1 and V is TRBV5-1; possible D gene TRBD2, 6 bases. This sequence originates from a woman between 25 and 40 years old who had recovered from COVID-19. The CDR3 here is CASSSRDFSSYNEQFF. CDR3 DNA sequence: TGCGCCAGCAGCTCCCGGGACTTTAGCTCCTACAATGAGCAGTTCTTC.